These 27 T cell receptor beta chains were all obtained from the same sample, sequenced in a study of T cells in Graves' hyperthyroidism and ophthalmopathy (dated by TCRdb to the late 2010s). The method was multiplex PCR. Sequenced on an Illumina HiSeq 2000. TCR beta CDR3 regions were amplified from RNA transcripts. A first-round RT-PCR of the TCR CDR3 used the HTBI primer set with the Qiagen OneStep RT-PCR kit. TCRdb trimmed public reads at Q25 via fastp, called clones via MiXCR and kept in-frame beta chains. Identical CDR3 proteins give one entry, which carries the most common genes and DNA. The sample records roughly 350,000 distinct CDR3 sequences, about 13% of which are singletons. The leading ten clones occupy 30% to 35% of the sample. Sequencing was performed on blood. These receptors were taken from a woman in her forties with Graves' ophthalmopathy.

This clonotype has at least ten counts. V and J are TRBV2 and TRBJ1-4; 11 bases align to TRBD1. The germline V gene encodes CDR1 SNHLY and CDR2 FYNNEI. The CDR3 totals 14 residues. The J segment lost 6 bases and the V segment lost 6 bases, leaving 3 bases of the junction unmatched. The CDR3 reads CASRRTGGDEKLFF. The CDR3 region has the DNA TGTGCCAGCAGACGGACAGGGGGCGATGAAAAACTGTTTTTT.

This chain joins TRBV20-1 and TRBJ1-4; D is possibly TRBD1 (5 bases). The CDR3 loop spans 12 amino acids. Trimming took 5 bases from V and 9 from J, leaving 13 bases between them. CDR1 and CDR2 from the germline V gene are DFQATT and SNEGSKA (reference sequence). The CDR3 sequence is CSAPSEGKKLFF. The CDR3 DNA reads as TGCAGTGCTCCCTCCGAGGGGAAAAAACTGTTTTTT.

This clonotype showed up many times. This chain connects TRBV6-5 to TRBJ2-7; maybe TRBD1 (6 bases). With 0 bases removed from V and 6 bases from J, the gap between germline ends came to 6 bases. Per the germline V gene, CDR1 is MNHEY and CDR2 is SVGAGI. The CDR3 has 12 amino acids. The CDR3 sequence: CASSYSGGEQYF. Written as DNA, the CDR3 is TGTGCCAGCAGTTACTCAGGGGGCGAGCAGTACTTC.

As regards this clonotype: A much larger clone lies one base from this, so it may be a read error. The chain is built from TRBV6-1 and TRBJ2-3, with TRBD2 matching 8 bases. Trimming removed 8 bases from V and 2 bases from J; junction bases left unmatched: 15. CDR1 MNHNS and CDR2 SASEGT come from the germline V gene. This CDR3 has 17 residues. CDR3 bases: TGTGCCAGCGGTGGGGGATCGACTAGCGTGGTCACAGATACGCAGTATTTT. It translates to CASGGGSTSVVTDTQYF.

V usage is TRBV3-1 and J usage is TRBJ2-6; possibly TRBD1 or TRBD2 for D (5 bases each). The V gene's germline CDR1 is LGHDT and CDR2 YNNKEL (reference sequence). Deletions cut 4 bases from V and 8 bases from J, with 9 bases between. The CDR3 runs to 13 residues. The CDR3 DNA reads TGTGCCAGCAGCCCCGGGGCACCCAACGTCCTGACTTTC. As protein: CASSPGAPNVLTF.

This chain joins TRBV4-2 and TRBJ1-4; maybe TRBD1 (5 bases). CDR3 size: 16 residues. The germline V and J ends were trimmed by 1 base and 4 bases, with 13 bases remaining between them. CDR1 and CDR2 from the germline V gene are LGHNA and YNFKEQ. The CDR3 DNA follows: TGTGCCAGCAGCCAAGGGACGGGACTGGGTAATGAAAAACTGTTTTTT. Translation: CASSQGTGLGNEKLFF.

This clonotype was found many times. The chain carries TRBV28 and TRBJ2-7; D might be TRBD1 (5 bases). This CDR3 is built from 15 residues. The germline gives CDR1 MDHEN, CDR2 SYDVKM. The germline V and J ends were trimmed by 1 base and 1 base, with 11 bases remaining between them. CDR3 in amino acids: CASSLYSDNSYEQYF. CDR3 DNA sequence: TGTGCCAGCAGTTTATATTCGGACAATTCCTACGAGCAGTACTTC.

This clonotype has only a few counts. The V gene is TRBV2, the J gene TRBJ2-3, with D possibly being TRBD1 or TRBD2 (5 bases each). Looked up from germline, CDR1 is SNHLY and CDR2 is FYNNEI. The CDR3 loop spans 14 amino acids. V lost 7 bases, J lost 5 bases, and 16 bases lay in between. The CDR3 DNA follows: TGTGCCAGCAAAAACAGCAGGGAGAAAGATACGCAGTATTTT. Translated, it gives CASKNSREKDTQYF.

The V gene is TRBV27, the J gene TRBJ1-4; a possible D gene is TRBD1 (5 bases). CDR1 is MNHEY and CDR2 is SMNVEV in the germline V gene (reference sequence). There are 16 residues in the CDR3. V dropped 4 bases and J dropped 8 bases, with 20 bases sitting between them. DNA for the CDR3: TGTGCCAGCAGTTCCACGGGACGGGCGGAAGAAGAAAAACTGTTTTTT. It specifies CASSSTGRAEEEKLFF.

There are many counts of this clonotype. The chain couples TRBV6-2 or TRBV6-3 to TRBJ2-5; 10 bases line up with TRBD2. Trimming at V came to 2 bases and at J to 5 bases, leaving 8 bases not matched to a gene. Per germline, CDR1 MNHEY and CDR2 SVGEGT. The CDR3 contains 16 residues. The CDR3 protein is CASSYGLAGGVETQYF. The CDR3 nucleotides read TGTGCCAGCAGTTACGGGTTAGCGGGAGGTGTCGAGACCCAGTACTTC.

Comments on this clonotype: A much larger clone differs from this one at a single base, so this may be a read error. The CDR3 coding sequence is TGTACCAGCAGCGGGAGGGGGGAGTCCGGGGAGCTGTTTTTT. Amino acid sequence: CTSSGRGESGELFF. The chain combines TRBV9 with TRBJ2-2; 10 nucleotides align to TRBD2. The CDR3 extends over 14 amino acids. Germline V gene lookup returns CDR1 SGDLS and CDR2 YYNGEE.

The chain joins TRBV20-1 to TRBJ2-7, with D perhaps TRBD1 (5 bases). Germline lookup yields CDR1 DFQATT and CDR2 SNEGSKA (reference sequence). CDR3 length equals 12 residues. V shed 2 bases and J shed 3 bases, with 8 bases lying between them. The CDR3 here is CSARPGIYEQYF. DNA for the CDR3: TGCAGTGCTAGACCAGGGATCTACGAGCAGTACTTC.

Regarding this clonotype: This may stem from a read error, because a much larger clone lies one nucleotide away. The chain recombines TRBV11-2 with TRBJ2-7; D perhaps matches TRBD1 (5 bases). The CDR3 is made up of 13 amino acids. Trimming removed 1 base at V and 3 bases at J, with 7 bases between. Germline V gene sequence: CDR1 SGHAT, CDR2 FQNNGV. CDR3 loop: CASSLVRDYEQYF. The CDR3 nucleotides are TGTGCCAGCAGCTTAGTCAGGGACTACGAGCAGTACTTC.

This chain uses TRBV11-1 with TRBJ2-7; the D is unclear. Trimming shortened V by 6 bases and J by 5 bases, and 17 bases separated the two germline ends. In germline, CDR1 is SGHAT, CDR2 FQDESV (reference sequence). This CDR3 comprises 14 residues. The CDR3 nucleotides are TGTGCCAGCAGTCGGGCGAACAGCTACCACGAGCAGTACTTC. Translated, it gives CASSRANSYHEQYF.

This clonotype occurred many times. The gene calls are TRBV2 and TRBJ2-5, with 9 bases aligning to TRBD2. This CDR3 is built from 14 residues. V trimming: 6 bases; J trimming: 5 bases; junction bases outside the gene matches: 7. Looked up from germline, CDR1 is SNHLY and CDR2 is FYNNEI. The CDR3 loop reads CASRAGLAGETQYF. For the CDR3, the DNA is TGTGCCAGCAGGGCGGGACTAGCTGGGGAGACCCAGTACTTC.

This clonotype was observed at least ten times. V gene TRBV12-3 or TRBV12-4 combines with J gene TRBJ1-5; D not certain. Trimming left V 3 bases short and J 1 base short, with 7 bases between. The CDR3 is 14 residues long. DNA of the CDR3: TGTGCCAGCAGTTTGAAGGGCAGCAATCAGCCCCAGCATTTT. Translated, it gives CASSLKGSNQPQHF.

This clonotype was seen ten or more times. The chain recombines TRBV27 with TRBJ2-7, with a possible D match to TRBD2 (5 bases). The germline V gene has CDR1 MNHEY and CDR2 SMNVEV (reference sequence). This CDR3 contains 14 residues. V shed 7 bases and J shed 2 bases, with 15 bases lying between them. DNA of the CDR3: TGTGCCAGCACCTCGTTGGGGAGACCCTACGAGCAGTACTTC. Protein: CASTSLGRPYEQYF.

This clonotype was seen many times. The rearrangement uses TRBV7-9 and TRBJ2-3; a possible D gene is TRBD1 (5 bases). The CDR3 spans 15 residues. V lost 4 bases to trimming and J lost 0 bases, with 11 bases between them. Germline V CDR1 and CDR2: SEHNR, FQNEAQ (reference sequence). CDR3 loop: CASSSPTESTDTQYF. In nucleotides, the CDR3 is TGTGCCAGCAGCTCCCCGACAGAAAGCACAGATACGCAGTATTTT.

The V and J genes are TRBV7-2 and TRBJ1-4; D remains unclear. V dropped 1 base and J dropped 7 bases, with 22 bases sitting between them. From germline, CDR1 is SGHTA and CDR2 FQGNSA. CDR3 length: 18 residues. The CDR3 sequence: CASSLVGSLSSWGEKLFF. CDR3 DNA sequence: TGTGCCAGCAGCTTAGTTGGCAGCCTCTCCTCTTGGGGTGAAAAACTGTTTTTT.

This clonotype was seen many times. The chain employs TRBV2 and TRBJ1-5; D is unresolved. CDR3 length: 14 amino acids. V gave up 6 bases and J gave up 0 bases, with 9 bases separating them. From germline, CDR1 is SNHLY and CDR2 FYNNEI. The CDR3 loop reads CASSLKYSNQPQHF. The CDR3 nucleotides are TGTGCCAGCAGCCTAAAATATAGCAATCAGCCCCAGCATTTT.

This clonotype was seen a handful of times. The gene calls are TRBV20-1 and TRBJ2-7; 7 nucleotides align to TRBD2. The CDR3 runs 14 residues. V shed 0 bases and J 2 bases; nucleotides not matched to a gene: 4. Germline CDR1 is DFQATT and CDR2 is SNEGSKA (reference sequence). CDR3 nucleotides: TGCAGTGCTAGAGATCTAGCGGCCCCCTACGAGCAGTACTTC. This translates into CSARDLAAPYEQYF.

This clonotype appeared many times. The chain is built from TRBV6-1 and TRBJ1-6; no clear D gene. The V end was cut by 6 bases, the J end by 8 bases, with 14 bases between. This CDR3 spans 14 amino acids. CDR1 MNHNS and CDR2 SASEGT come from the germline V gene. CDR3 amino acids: CASSDRPPYSPLHF. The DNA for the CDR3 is TGTGCCAGCAGCGACCGGCCACCTTATTCACCCCTCCACTTT.

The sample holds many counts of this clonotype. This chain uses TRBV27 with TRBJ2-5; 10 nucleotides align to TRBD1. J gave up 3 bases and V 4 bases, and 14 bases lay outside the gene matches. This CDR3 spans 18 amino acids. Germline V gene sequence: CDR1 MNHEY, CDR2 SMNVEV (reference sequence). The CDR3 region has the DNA TGTGCCAGCAGTTCAGAACCGGGACAGGGGCCGTTTGAAGAGACCCAGTACTTC. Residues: CASSSEPGQGPFEETQYF.

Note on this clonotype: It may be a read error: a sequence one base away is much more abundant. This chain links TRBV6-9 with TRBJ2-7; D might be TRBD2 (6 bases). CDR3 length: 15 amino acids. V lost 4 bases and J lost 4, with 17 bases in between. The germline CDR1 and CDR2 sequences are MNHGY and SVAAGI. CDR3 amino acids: CASSFPGTSDYEQYF. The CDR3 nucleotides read TGTGCCAGCAGTTTTCCCGGGACTTCGGATTACGAGCAGTACTTC.

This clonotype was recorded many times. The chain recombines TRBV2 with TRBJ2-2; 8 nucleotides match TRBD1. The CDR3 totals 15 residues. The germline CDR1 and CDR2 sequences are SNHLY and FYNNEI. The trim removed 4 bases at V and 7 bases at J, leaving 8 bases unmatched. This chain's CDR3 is CASSGATGAFGELFF. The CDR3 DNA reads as TGTGCCAGCAGTGGAGCGACAGGGGCGTTCGGGGAGCTGTTTTTT.

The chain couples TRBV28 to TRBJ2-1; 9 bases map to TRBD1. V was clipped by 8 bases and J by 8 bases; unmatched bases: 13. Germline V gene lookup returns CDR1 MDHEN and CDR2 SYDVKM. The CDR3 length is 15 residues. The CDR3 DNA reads TGTGCCAGCTTGCCCGGGACAGGGTTTGTCGATGAGCAGTTCTTC. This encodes CASLPGTGFVDEQFF.

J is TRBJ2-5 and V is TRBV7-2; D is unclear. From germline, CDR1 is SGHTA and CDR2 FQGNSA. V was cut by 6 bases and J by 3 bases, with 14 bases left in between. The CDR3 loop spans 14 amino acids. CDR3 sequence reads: CASSPLGDEETQYF. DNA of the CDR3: TGTGCCAGCAGTCCCCTCGGCGACGAAGAGACCCAGTACTTC. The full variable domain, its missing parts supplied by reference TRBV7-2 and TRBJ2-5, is GAGVSQSPSNKVTEKGKDVELRCDPISGHTALYWYRQSLGQGLEFLIYFQGNSAPDKSGLPSDRFSAERTGGSVSTLTIQRTQQEDSAVYLCASSPLGDEETQYFGPGTRLLVL.